This TCR beta chain originates from a study of regulatory T cells in long-lasting Graves disease. Arm-PCR of CDR3 regions and iRepertoire HTBI primers were the basis on which TCR beta libraries were built. In TCRdb, the multiplex PCR reads were re-called with MiXCR into one record per CDR3 protein. This table holds more than 300,000 distinct CDR3 sequences, roughly 20% found once. Germline V gene sequence: CDR1 SGHDT, CDR2 YYEEEE. The CDR3 length is 12 residues. Trimming removed 5 bases at V and 7 bases at J, with 12 bases between. This clonotype was found many times. Time point meaning: persistent/refractory GD, antithyroid drugs over 5 years with positive TRAb. The authors made the TCR library using RNA they extracted from PBMCs.

The TCR was taken from a woman in her 40s with Graves disease. J is TRBJ1-2 and V is TRBV5-6, with D tentatively TRBD1 (5 bases). Material: peripheral blood mononuclear cells (PBMCs), obtained when the disease was refractory, from a patient treated with antithyroid drugs. This chain's CDR3 is CASSWGTGGYTF. The CDR3 coding sequence is TGTGCCAGCAGTTGGGGGACGGGTGGCTACACCTTC.